Listed here are 30 T cell receptor beta chains from one sample, sequenced in a study of vaccination and CD4 T cells after COVID-19. The treatment denotes: roughly 10-day PBMC culture with coronavirus spike peptide pools or control peptides (ViraFEST assay). Their antigens remain unidentified. Sequence data for DNA of cultured CD4+ T cells were generated by the Oncomine TCR Beta short-read assay. TCRdb redid the calling of the PCR reads with MiXCR, one entry per CDR3 protein. The sample contains about 14,000 distinct CDR3 sequences, about 34% of which appear only once. Specimen: cultured CD4+ T cells from blood. Receptors originate from a human donor with COVID-19.

This clonotype showed up just a few times. The chain couples TRBV6-1 to TRBJ2-1; 12 positions agree with TRBD1. Trimming cost V 6 bases and J 9 bases; bases outside gene matches: 15. The CDR3 loop spans 17 amino acids. The germline gives CDR1 MNHNS, CDR2 SASEGT. The CDR3 region is CASRSSTPGQGASEQFF. The CDR3 nucleotides read TGTGCCAGCAGGTCCTCTACTCCGGGACAGGGGGCTAGTGAGCAGTTCTTC.

This clonotype came up a few times. V is TRBV6-1 and J is TRBJ1-1, with a tentative D call TRBD1 (5 bases). CDR1 and CDR2 (germline): MNHNS, SASEGT. V lost 8 bases and J 4 bases, leaving 14 bases between the germline ends. The CDR3 consists of 13 residues. Written as DNA, the CDR3 is TGTGCCAGCCGCGGGGGTATAAGCACTGAAGCTTTCTTT. This sequence encodes CASRGGISTEAFF.

The rearrangement joins TRBV2 to TRBJ2-7; D call uncertain. The CDR3 is 11 residues long. The V gene lost 5 bases and the J gene lost 4 bases, with 6 bases spanning the gap. CDR1 is SNHLY, CDR2 FYNNEI, per germline. The DNA of the CDR3 is TGTGCCAGCAGTCCCAGTTACGAGCAGTACTTC. Protein sequence: CASSPSYEQYF.

This chain links TRBV20-1 with TRBJ1-5; the D gene is possibly TRBD1 (5 bases). There are 15 residues in the CDR3. Germline values: CDR1 DFQATT, CDR2 SNEGSKA (reference sequence). The ends were cut back, 3 bases at V and 2 bases at J, with 14 bases in the middle. CDR3 sequence (DNA): TGCAGTGCTAGCGCGTCCGTGGGGGGCAATCAGCCCCAGCATTTT. This gives the protein CSASASVGGNQPQHF.

V gene TRBV12-3 or TRBV12-4 combines with J gene TRBJ1-4; 8 bases agree with TRBD1. Trimming removed 4 bases from V and 8 bases from J; junction bases left unmatched: 6. The CDR3 is 14 amino acids. In nucleotides, the CDR3 is TGTGCCAGCAGTTCAAACAGGGGGACCGAAAAACTGTTTTTT. Translation: CASSSNRGTEKLFF.

The rearrangement joins TRBV7-9 to TRBJ1-5; D is perhaps TRBD1 (5 bases). Germline assignment: CDR1 SEHNR and CDR2 FQNEAQ (reference sequence). The CDR3 contains 14 residues. The ends were cut back, 1 base at V and 7 bases at J, with 11 bases in the middle. CDR3 DNA sequence: TGTGCCAGCAGCTTAGAGTCAGGGCCCCAGCCCCAGCATTTT. Protein sequence: CASSLESGPQPQHF.

This clonotype was picked up a small number of times. The rearrangement joins TRBV6-1 to TRBJ1-5, with D unclear. CDR3 length equals 15 residues. Germline V gives CDR1 MNHNS, CDR2 SASEGT. V lost 6 bases, J lost 6 bases, and 18 bases lay in between. CDR3 sequence: CASRPPGGSFQPQHF. CDR3 DNA: TGTGCCAGCAGACCACCCGGCGGTTCTTTTCAGCCCCAGCATTTT.

There are a few counts of this clonotype. The rearrangement joins TRBV7-8 to TRBJ1-3; TRBD1 agrees at 7 bases. V shed 5 bases, J shed 1 base, and the junction held 2 bases outside the gene matches. Germline V CDR1 and CDR2: SGHVS, FQNEAQ. There are 14 residues in the CDR3. The CDR3 here is CASSRQGSGNTIYF. The CDR3 DNA follows: TGTGCCAGCAGCCGACAGGGTTCTGGAAACACCATATATTTT.

This chain uses TRBV3-1 with TRBJ1-2, with a tentative D call TRBD1 (5 bases). This CDR3 has 16 amino acids. The germline V gene encodes CDR1 LGHDT and CDR2 YNNKEL (reference sequence). The germline V and J ends were trimmed by 3 bases and 1 base, with 15 bases remaining between them. CDR3 in DNA: TGTGCCAGCAGCCACGGGGGAGGAACATATAACTATGGCTACACCTTC. It translates to CASSHGGGTYNYGYTF.

This sequence joins TRBV18 and TRBJ2-3; 8 bases match TRBD2. The CDR3 length is 15 residues. V lost 1 base and J lost 4; bases outside the gene matches: 4. From germline, CDR1 is KGHSH and CDR2 LQKENI. The CDR3 loop is CASSPQGTRADTQYF. The CDR3 DNA follows: TGTGCCAGCTCACCACAGGGGACTAGAGCAGATACGCAGTATTTT.

The chain recombines TRBV2 with TRBJ1-2, with D unclear. The germline CDR1 and CDR2 sequences are SNHLY and FYNNEI. The V end lost 6 bases, the J end lost 4 bases, and 3 bases lay between the germline ends. The CDR3 consists of 10 residues. The CDR3 spells CASRIYGYTF. The DNA for the CDR3 is TGTGCCAGCAGGATCTATGGCTACACCTTC.

This clonotype was seen only a few times. The chain employs TRBV11-3 and TRBJ1-6, with D uncertain. The germline V and J ends were trimmed by 2 bases and 5 bases, with 13 bases remaining between them. The CDR3 spans 16 residues. Looked up from germline, CDR1 is SGHNT and CDR2 is YENEEA. CDR3 DNA sequence: TGTGCCAGCAGCTTAATTACGGGTTCGAATAATTCACCCCTCCACTTT. It translates to CASSLITGSNNSPLHF.

CDR3 in DNA: TGTGCCAGCACTATGTCGGTTCTGGGGAACTATGGCTACACCTTC. Amino acids: CASTMSVLGNYGYTF. This chain uses TRBV6-2 or TRBV6-3 with TRBJ1-2; D unresolved. The CDR3 has 15 amino acids. Per germline, CDR1 MNHEY and CDR2 SVGEGT. V lost 7 bases to trimming and J lost 2 bases, with 17 bases between them.

This clonotype was detected only once. The CDR3 DNA is TGTGCCATCAGTGGGGGACCGGCTGGGGCCAACGTCCTGACTTTC. It codes for CAISGGPAGANVLTF. This chain uses TRBV10-3 with TRBJ2-6; possibly TRBD1 or TRBD2 for D (5 bases each). The CDR3 totals 15 residues. V was pared by 4 bases and J by 2 bases, with 9 bases between. Germline V gene data show CDR1 as ENHRY and CDR2 as SYGVKD.

This chain links TRBV11-2 with TRBJ2-5; the match to TRBD1 covers 9 bases. This CDR3 contains 17 residues. After removal of 1 base from V and 3 bases from J, the junction contained 9 bases not matched to a gene. Germline V CDR1 and CDR2: SGHAT, FQNNGV. The CDR3 sequence is CASSLGRRDRVKETQYF. The CDR3 DNA reads TGTGCCAGCAGCTTAGGGCGGAGGGACAGGGTAAAAGAGACCCAGTACTTC.

This clonotype was detected a few times. This sequence joins TRBV20-1 and TRBJ2-6, with D perhaps assigned TRBD1 or TRBD2 (5 bases each). CDR3 size: 12 residues. The germline V and J ends were trimmed by 5 bases and 3 bases, with 5 bases remaining between them. Germline V gene sequence: CDR1 DFQATT, CDR2 SNEGSKA (reference sequence). The CDR3 DNA sequence: TGCAGTGCTGGGGGTGGGGCCAACGTCCTGACTTTC. Its protein is CSAGGGANVLTF.

This chain links TRBV27 with TRBJ1-1, with D tentatively TRBD1 (6 bases). Trimming stripped 5 bases from V and 9 bases from J, with 16 bases between. The V gene's germline CDR1 is MNHEY and CDR2 SMNVEV (reference sequence). The CDR3 spans 13 residues. Here the CDR3 reads CASSTGQFRKAFF. The CDR3 DNA follows: TGTGCCAGCAGTACAGGACAGTTTCGGAAAGCTTTCTTT.

This clonotype is deemed medium-sized. The V gene is TRBV29-1, the J gene TRBJ2-2, with D uncertain. Per the germline V gene, CDR1 is SQVTM and CDR2 is ANQGSEA. Deletions cut 4 bases from V and 0 bases from J, with 3 bases between. The CDR3 covers 12 residues. The chain's CDR3 is CSVGTNTGELFF. The CDR3 nucleotides read TGCAGCGTTGGTACGAACACCGGGGAGCTGTTTTTT.

This clonotype has only a few counts. The chain joins TRBV6-1 to TRBJ1-1, with TRBD1 identical over 7 bases. The CDR3 runs 13 residues. V lost 8 bases to trimming and J lost 7 bases; unmatched junction nucleotides: 10. CDR1 MNHNS and CDR2 SASEGT come from the germline V gene. The CDR3: CASLAGGQLEAFF. CDR3 DNA sequence: TGTGCCAGCCTCGCAGGGGGACAGCTTGAAGCTTTCTTT.

This chain uses TRBV27 with TRBJ1-1; 7 positions agree with TRBD1. The germline CDR1 and CDR2 sequences are MNHEY and SMNVEV (reference sequence). The CDR3 contains 14 residues. J was trimmed by 5 bases and V by 7 bases; bases with no gene match: 10. The CDR3 DNA sequence: TGTGCCAGCAACGGAGAGGGGGCAAGGACTGAAGCTTTCTTT. Translated: CASNGEGARTEAFF.

The J gene is TRBJ2-1, the V gene TRBV5-1, with 8 positions matching TRBD2. The CDR3 is made up of 13 amino acids. With 4 bases clipped from V and 6 bases from J, the junction kept 3 bases outside the gene matches. The V gene's germline CDR1 is SGHRS and CDR2 YFSETQ. The CDR3 region has the DNA TGCGCCAGCAGCCGGACTAGCCCCAATGAGCAGTTCTTC. This gives the protein CASSRTSPNEQFF.

This sequence joins TRBV14 and TRBJ1-2, with 10 nucleotides matching TRBD1. The junction had 7 bases not matched to a gene; V was cut back by 1 base and J by 5 bases. This CDR3 is built from 16 residues. The germline V gene has CDR1 SGHDN and CDR2 FVKESK. The DNA of the CDR3 is TGTGCCAGCAGCCAAGTTCCGGGACAGGGGAGTTATGGCTACACCTTC. Its protein is CASSQVPGQGSYGYTF.

This clonotype was seen only a few times. The chain employs TRBV7-9 and TRBJ1-2, with TRBD1 matching over 9 bases. The germline gives CDR1 SEHNR, CDR2 FQNEAQ (reference sequence). The CDR3 consists of 15 residues. With 2 bases clipped from V and 6 bases from J, the junction kept 7 bases outside the gene matches. CDR3 in amino acids: CASSLLRRTGDGYTF. Written as DNA, the CDR3 is TGTGCCAGCAGCTTACTCCGTCGGACAGGGGATGGCTACACCTTC. The variable domain in full, with the rest retrieved from reference TRBV7-9 and TRBJ1-2, is DTGVSQNPRHKITKRGQNVTFRCDPISEHNRLYWYRQTLGQGPEFLTYFQNEAQLEKSRLLSDRFSAERPKGSFSTLEIQRTEQGDSAMYLCASSLLRRTGDGYTFGSGTRLTVV.

The genes are TRBV10-3 and TRBJ2-3; 11 nucleotides agree with TRBD1. V lost 10 bases, J lost 4 bases, and 10 bases stayed unmatched. This CDR3 has 15 amino acids. Germline CDR1 reads ENHRY; CDR2 reads SYGVKD. CDR3 in DNA: TGTGCCACCATATCTGGACAGGGGGCCCCAGATACGCAGTATTTT. Translated, it gives CATISGQGAPDTQYF.

This clonotype was observed a handful of times. The chain combines TRBV6-5 with TRBJ1-5; possible D gene TRBD1, 5 bases. The CDR3 has 16 amino acids. The V end was cut by 0 bases, the J end by 7 bases, with 16 bases between. Germline V lookup: CDR1 MNHEY, CDR2 SVGAGI. The DNA of the CDR3 is TGTGCCAGCAGTTACTCGGGGGTTGGGGCTGGACAGCCCCAGCATTTT. Translating it yields CASSYSGVGAGQPQHF.

The chain employs TRBV19 and TRBJ1-5; weak D call: TRBD1 (5 bases). The length of the CDR3 is 15 residues. Trimming removed 5 bases at V and 2 bases at J, with 13 bases between. Germline CDR1 reads LNHDA; CDR2 reads SQIVND (reference sequence). DNA of the CDR3: TGTGCCAGTAGTCCCCAGGGTCCAGGCAATCAGCCCCAGCATTTT. This gives the protein CASSPQGPGNQPQHF.

The genes are TRBV6-5 and TRBJ2-1, with TRBD2 matching 9 bases. Per germline, CDR1 MNHEY and CDR2 SVGAGI. The V and J ends lost 0 bases and 7 bases, in that order; junction bases with no gene match: 10. The CDR3 has 17 amino acids. The CDR3 here is CASSYSSGGGARNEQFF. CDR3 in DNA: TGTGCCAGCAGTTACTCGTCCGGCGGGGGGGCCCGGAATGAGCAGTTCTTC.

The chain joins TRBV11-2 to TRBJ2-7; TRBD1 matches at 8 bases. This CDR3 has 15 residues. V was clipped by 5 bases and J by 0 bases; unmatched bases: 6. Germline CDR1 SGHAT, CDR2 FQNNGV. CDR3 in DNA: TGTGCCAGCAGCATCGGACAGGGCGGCTCCTACGAGCAGTACTTC. Amino acid sequence: CASSIGQGGSYEQYF.

The chain employs TRBV19 and TRBJ1-3, with 9 bases aligning to TRBD1. Germline-derived CDR1 and CDR2 are LNHDA and SQIVND (reference sequence). After removal of 4 bases from V and 3 bases from J, the junction contained 4 bases not matched to a gene. The CDR3 is 15 residues long. The CDR3 DNA reads as TGTGCCAGTAGTAAAAAGGGACAGGGTGGAAACACCATATATTTT. As protein: CASSKKGQGGNTIYF.

Here the CDR3 DNA reads TGTGCCAGCAGCTTAACAGGGGTAGCGGGGCGGTCCCGCACAGATACGCAGTATTTT. Residues: CASSLTGVAGRSRTDTQYF. V is TRBV7-3 and J is TRBJ2-3, with 8 positions matching TRBD2. The CDR3 extends over 19 amino acids. Trimming cost V 0 bases and J 1 base; bases outside gene matches: 12. Germline CDR1 is SGHTA and CDR2 is FQGTGA.